The 20 T cell receptor beta chains presented below share a single source sample, sequenced in a study of T cell responses to AZD1222 COVID-19 vaccine. This table comes from immunoSEQ multiplex PCR, and its TCRdb copy is limited to in-frame clones, with some not included. The data show about 130,000 clones, with around nine tenths seen just once and 6% to 7.5% held by the top ten. Sequenced here: peripheral blood, sampled on day 0 of AZD1222 vaccination. These receptors were collected from an adult in good health.

The chain links TRBV7-9 to TRBJ1-6, with 7 positions matching TRBD1. The CDR3 consists of 17 residues. V lost 4 bases, J lost 8 bases, and 14 bases stayed unmatched. Germline CDR1 and CDR2: SEHNR and FQNEAQ (reference sequence). The CDR3 loop is CASSYSFGTDVYSPLHF. CDR3 bases: TGTGCCAGCAGCTACTCCTTCGGGACAGACGTCTATTCACCCCTCCACTTT.

CDR3 DNA sequence: TGTGCCAGCAGCTTGGGGGGGAAACCTTACGAGCAGTACTTC. Translating it yields CASSLGGKPYEQYF. The rearrangement uses TRBV5-4 and TRBJ2-7; D tentatively fits TRBD1 or TRBD2 (5 bases each). CDR1 SGHNT and CDR2 YYREEE come from the germline V gene (reference sequence). Trimming took 0 bases from V and 4 from J, leaving 11 bases between them. CDR3 size: 14 residues.

V gene TRBV4-2 combines with J gene TRBJ2-5; D unresolved. The CDR3 runs to 17 residues. The V end lost 0 bases, the J end lost 5 bases, and 19 bases lay between the germline ends. The germline V gene has CDR1 LGHNA and CDR2 YNFKEQ. CDR3 in DNA: TGTGCCAGCAGCCAAGAATTTACCGGACCCCCAACGGAGACCCAGTACTTC. Translating it yields CASSQEFTGPPTETQYF.

The chain uses TRBV4-3 and TRBJ1-4, with D tentatively TRBD1 (5 bases). V gave up 0 bases and J gave up 4 bases, with 9 bases separating them. The CDR3 sequence is 15 residues long. The germline V gene encodes CDR1 LGHNA and CDR2 YSLEER. The CDR3 nucleotides read TGCGCCAGCAGCCAAGATGGGGGGGTTAATGAAAAACTGTTTTTT. This translates into CASSQDGGVNEKLFF.

The rearrangement joins TRBV19 to TRBJ1-2; 8 positions match TRBD1. The CDR3 sequence is 13 residues long. Germline CDR1 reads LNHDA; CDR2 reads SQIVND (reference sequence). Losses at the gene ends were 4 bases for V and 4 bases for J; bases not matched to a gene: 2. The CDR3 DNA reads as TGTGCCAGTAGTACAGGGGGCCCCTATGGCTACACCTTC. It yields the protein CASSTGGPYGYTF.

This clone was detected once. This chain links TRBV9 with TRBJ1-1, with D unresolved. CDR3 size: 14 residues. V lost 0 bases, J lost 0 bases, and 6 bases lay in between. The germline CDR1 and CDR2 sequences are SGDLS and YYNGEE. CDR3 region: CASSVDWMNTEAFF. CDR3 bases: TGTGCCAGCAGCGTAGATTGGATGAACACTGAAGCTTTCTTT.

The chain combines TRBV6-5 with TRBJ1-1; 7 nucleotides line up with TRBD1. The CDR3 runs 12 residues. Germline V gene lookup returns CDR1 MNHEY and CDR2 SVGAGI. V lost 10 bases and J lost 1; bases outside the gene matches: 3. DNA of the CDR3: TGTGCCAACAGGGGCTGGAACACTGAAGCTTTCTTT. It encodes CANRGWNTEAFF.

The V gene is TRBV27, the J gene TRBJ2-7; 10 nucleotides line up with TRBD1. The V and J ends lost 4 bases and 5 bases, in that order; junction bases with no gene match: 8. Germline CDR1 MNHEY, CDR2 SMNVEV (reference sequence). The CDR3 runs to 15 residues. In DNA form, the CDR3 reads TGTGCCAGCAGTTACTTGGGACAGGGGCACCACGAGCAGTACTTC. Protein sequence: CASSYLGQGHHEQYF.

The V gene is TRBV28, the J gene TRBJ2-1, with D unresolved. V lost 1 base, J lost 6 bases, and 4 bases lay in between. Germline CDR1 MDHEN, CDR2 SYDVKM. The CDR3 totals 12 residues. This CDR3 reads CASSLLGNEQFF. Written as DNA, the CDR3 is TGTGCCAGCAGTTTATTGGGCAATGAGCAGTTCTTC.

The chain combines TRBV6-2 or TRBV6-3 with TRBJ1-2; D is undetermined. Germline V lookup: CDR1 MNHEY, CDR2 SVGEGT. V lost 5 bases and J 5 bases, leaving 21 bases between the germline ends. The CDR3 contains 16 residues. The CDR3 reads CASSNFVGRPEYGYTF. CDR3 nucleotide sequence: TGTGCCAGCAGTAACTTCGTCGGGAGGCCCGAATATGGCTACACCTTC.

V usage is TRBV5-1 and J usage is TRBJ2-3; 8 bases are a match to TRBD2. Trimming at V came to 4 bases and at J to 4 bases, leaving 11 bases not matched to a gene. The CDR3 spans 16 residues. Germline lookup yields CDR1 SGHRS and CDR2 YFSETQ. CDR3 coding DNA: TGCGCCAGCAGCAAACTAGCGGACGGGCGGTCAGATACGCAGTATTTT. It translates to CASSKLADGRSDTQYF. Complete variable domain (other parts from reference TRBV5-1 and TRBJ2-3): KAGVTQTPRYLIKTRGQQVTLSCSPISGHRSVSWYQQTPGQGLQFLFEYFSETQRNKGNFPGRFSGRQFSNSRSEMNVSTLELGDSALYLCASSKLADGRSDTQYFGPGTRLTVL.

The chain has TRBV24-1 and TRBJ1-2; no definite D call. The CDR3 has 13 amino acids. The V gene's germline CDR1 is KGHDR and CDR2 SFDVKD. The germline V and J ends were trimmed by 5 bases and 4 bases, with 10 bases remaining between them. In DNA form, the CDR3 reads TGTGCCACCAGTGGTGGAGGACCCTATGGCTACACCTTC. Protein sequence: CATSGGGPYGYTF.

This clone was picked up one time. The chain links TRBV11-3 to TRBJ2-7; maybe TRBD1 (5 bases). The CDR3 loop spans 13 amino acids. V was cut by 0 bases and J by 5 bases, with 8 bases left in between. Germline CDR1 is SGHNT and CDR2 is YENEEA. The DNA for the CDR3 is TGTGCCAGCAGCTTAGACCCAGGGCACGAGCAGTACTTC. It specifies CASSLDPGHEQYF.

V and J are TRBV28 and TRBJ1-1, with D uncertain. This CDR3 contains 14 residues. Germline loops: CDR1 MDHEN, CDR2 SYDVKM. V gave up 6 bases and J gave up 5 bases, with 16 bases separating them. The CDR3 coding sequence is TGTGCCAGCAGCCTCCCCATGGTTGGGACTGAAGCTTTCTTT. Translating it yields CASSLPMVGTEAFF.

The J gene is TRBJ1-1, the V gene TRBV7-6; D not resolved. The CDR3 runs to 12 residues. The V end was cut by 5 bases, the J end by 5 bases, with 9 bases between. Germline V lookup: CDR1 SGHVS, CDR2 FNYEAQ. CDR3 residues: CASSTWETEAFF. The CDR3 region has the DNA TGTGCCAGCAGCACCTGGGAGACTGAAGCTTTCTTT.

This chain links TRBV29-1 with TRBJ2-7; D is uncertain. The germline CDR1 and CDR2 sequences are SQVTM and ANQGSEA. This CDR3 spans 10 amino acids. Trimming stripped 7 bases from V and 2 bases from J, with 6 bases between. CDR3 bases: TGCAGCGCTGGTACCTACGAGCAGTACTTC. Protein sequence: CSAGTYEQYF.

This clone is categorized as medium-sized. This chain links TRBV6-5 with TRBJ1-2, with D possibly TRBD1 on 6 matching bases. CDR3 size: 15 residues. Germline CDR1 and CDR2: MNHEY and SVGAGI. V lost 4 bases, J lost 0 bases, and 12 bases lay in between. The CDR3 bases are TGTGCCAGCAGTTTACAAACAGGGACTAACTATGGCTACACCTTC. Translated, it gives CASSLQTGTNYGYTF.

The chain joins TRBV28 to TRBJ1-2; 7 bases fit TRBD1. The germline CDR1 and CDR2 sequences are MDHEN and SYDVKM. V shed 6 bases and J 4 bases; nucleotides not matched to a gene: 17. This CDR3 comprises 17 residues. This CDR3 is CASRRVGTEKGGYGYTF. The CDR3, as DNA: TGTGCCAGCAGGCGGGTCGGGACAGAGAAGGGCGGCTATGGCTACACCTTC.

J is TRBJ2-1 and V is TRBV5-1, with unresolved D. Trimming removed 8 bases at V and 0 bases at J, with 9 bases between. The CDR3 contains 13 residues. Germline loops: CDR1 SGHRS, CDR2 YFSETQ. The CDR3 DNA follows: TGCGCCAGTTCCGAGAGCTCCTACAATGAGCAGTTCTTC. Its translation: CASSESSYNEQFF.

The J gene is TRBJ1-2, the V gene TRBV9; no clear D. The CDR3 has 11 amino acids. From germline, CDR1 is SGDLS and CDR2 YYNGEE. Trimming shortened V by 3 bases and J by 8 bases, and 8 bases separated the two germline ends. DNA for the CDR3: TGTGCCAGCAGCGGGTTACGCGGCTACACCTTC. Protein: CASSGLRGYTF.